This TCR beta chain derives from a study of shared clonotypes between healthy human individuals. Study outcomes and limitations: For naive CD4 cells, 4% to 6% of clonotypes were shared across a few donors.

This CDR3 is built from 15 residues. Germline V gene data show CDR1 as SGHAT and CDR2 as FQNNGV. With 4 bases removed from V and 5 bases from J, the gap between germline ends came to 15 bases. With respect to this clone: Its antigen remains unidentified.

Repertoires were generated with immunoSEQ multiplex PCR, while TCRdb's copy carries only in-frame clones and drops some. The sample records some 500,000 clones, 95% to 97% being singletons. What was sequenced was naive CD4+ T cells sorted from blood. Subset specified: CD45RA+ positively selected. The chain couples TRBV11-2 to TRBJ1-5, with D unclear. This TCR was recovered from a woman in her 30s in good health. The CDR3 region has the DNA TGTGCCAGCAGCTGGACCCCCGAAGAGCATCAGCCCCAGCATTTT. Translated: CASSWTPEEHQPQHF.